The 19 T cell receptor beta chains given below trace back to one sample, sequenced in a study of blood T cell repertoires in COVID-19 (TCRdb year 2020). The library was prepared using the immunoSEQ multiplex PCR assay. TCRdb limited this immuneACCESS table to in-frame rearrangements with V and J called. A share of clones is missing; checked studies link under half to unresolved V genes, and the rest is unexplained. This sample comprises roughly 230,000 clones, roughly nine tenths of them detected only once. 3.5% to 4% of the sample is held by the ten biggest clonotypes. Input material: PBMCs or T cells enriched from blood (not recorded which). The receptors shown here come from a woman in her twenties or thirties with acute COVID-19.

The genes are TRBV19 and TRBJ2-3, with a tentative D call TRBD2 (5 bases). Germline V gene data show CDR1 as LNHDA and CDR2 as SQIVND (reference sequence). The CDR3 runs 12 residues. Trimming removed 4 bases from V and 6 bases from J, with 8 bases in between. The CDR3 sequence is CASSRGMDTQYF. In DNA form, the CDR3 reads TGTGCCAGTAGTAGAGGGATGGATACGCAGTATTTT.

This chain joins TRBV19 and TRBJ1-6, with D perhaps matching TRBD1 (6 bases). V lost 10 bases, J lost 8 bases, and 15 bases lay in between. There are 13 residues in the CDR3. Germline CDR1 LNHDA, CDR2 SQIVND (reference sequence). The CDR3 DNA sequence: TGTGCCATAAGGAAGGACAGTTATTCACCCCTCCACTTT. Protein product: CAIRKDSYSPLHF.

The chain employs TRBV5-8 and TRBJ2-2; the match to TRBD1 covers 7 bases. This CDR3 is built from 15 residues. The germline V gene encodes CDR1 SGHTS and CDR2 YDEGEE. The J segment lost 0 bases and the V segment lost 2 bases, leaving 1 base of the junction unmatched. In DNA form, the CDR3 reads TGTGCCAGCAGCTTCGACAGGGCGAACACCGGGGAGCTGTTTTTT. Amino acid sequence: CASSFDRANTGELFF.

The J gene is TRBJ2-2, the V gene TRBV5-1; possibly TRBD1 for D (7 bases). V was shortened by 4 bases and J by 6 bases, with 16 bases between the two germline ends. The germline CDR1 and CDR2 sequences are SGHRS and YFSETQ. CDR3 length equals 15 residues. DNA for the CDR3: TGCGCCAGCAGCAGGGATATCAGGGGGGCCGGGGAGCTGTTTTTT. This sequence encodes CASSRDIRGAGELFF.

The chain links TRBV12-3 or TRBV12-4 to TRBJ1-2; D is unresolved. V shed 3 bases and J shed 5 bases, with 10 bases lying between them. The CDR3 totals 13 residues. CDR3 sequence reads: CASSFTVGYGYTF. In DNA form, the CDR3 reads TGTGCCAGCAGTTTTACAGTTGGGTATGGCTACACCTTC.

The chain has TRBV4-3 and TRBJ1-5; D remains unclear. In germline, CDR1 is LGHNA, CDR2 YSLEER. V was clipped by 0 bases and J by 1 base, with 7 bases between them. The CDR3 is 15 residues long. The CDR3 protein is CASSQDSRSNQPQHF. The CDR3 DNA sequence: TGCGCCAGCAGCCAAGATAGCAGAAGCAATCAGCCCCAGCATTTT.

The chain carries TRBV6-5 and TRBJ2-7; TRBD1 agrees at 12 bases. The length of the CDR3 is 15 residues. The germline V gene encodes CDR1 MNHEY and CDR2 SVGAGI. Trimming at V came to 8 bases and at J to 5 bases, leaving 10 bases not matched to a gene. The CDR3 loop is CASSKSGQGADEQYF. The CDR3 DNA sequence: TGTGCCAGCTCCAAATCGGGACAGGGGGCCGACGAGCAGTACTTC.

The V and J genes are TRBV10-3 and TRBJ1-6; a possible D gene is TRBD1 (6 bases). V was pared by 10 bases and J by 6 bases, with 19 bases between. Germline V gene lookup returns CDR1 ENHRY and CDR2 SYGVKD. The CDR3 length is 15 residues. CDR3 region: CASERGGSPNSPLHF. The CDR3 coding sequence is TGTGCCAGTGAGAGGGGGGGATCGCCTAATTCACCCCTCCACTTT.

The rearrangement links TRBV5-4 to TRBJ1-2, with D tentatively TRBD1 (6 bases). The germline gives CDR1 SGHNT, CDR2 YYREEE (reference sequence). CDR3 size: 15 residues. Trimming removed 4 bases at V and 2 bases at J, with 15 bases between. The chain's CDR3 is CASSPDTGTNYGYTF. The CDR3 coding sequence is TGTGCCAGCAGCCCGGACACCGGGACAAACTATGGCTACACCTTC.

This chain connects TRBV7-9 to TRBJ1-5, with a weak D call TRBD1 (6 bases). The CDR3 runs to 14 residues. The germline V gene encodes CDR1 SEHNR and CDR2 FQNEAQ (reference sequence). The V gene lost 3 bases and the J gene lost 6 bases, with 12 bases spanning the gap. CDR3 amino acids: CASSFTGSSQPQHF. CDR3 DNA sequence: TGTGCCAGCAGCTTCACAGGGTCAAGTCAGCCCCAGCATTTT.

CDR3 nucleotide sequence: TGTGCCAGCACAATAACAGGGTGGAACTATGGCTACACCTTC. Its translation: CASTITGWNYGYTF. This sequence joins TRBV28 and TRBJ1-2; D possibly corresponds to TRBD1 (6 bases). There are 14 residues in the CDR3. Between the trimmed V and J ends, which lost 7 bases and 2 bases, there was a span of 14 bases. Germline CDR1 and CDR2: MDHEN and SYDVKM.

The CDR3 DNA sequence: TGTGCTAGTGGTTTGGCTACTAGCGGGGACCGCACAGATACGCAGTATTTT. It encodes CASGLATSGDRTDTQYF. The chain carries TRBV12-5 and TRBJ2-3; 10 positions agree with TRBD2. The CDR3 extends over 17 amino acids. V was clipped by 1 base and J by 1 base; unmatched bases: 5. Per the germline V gene, CDR1 is LGHNT and CDR2 is FRNRAP.

This CDR3 reads CASSLKGMGGYTF. DNA for the CDR3: TGTGCCAGCAGCTTGAAGGGGATGGGTGGCTACACCTTC. The chain carries TRBV5-6 and TRBJ1-2; D possibly corresponds to TRBD1 (5 bases). Per germline, CDR1 SGHDT and CDR2 YYEEEE. The V and J ends lost 1 base and 7 bases respectively, with 11 bases between them. The length of the CDR3 is 13 residues.

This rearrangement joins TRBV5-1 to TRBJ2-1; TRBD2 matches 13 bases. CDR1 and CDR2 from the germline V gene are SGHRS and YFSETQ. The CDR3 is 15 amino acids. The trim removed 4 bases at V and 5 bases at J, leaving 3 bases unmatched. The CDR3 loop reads CASSRGLAGNNEQFF. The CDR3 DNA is TGCGCCAGCAGCCGGGGACTAGCGGGAAACAATGAGCAGTTCTTC.

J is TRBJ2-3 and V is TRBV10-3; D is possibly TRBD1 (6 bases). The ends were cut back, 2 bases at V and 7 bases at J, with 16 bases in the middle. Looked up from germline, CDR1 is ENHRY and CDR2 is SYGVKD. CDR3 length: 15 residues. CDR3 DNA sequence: TGTGCCATCAGTGAGCCCCGGACAGTTTTCCATACGCAGTATTTT. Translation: CAISEPRTVFHTQYF.

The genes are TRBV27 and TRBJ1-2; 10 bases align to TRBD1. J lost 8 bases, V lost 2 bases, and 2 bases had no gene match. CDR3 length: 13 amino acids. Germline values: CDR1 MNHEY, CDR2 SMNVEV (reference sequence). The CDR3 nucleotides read TGTGCCAGCAGTTTAGGACAGGGGGGCGGCTACACCTTC. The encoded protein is CASSLGQGGGYTF.

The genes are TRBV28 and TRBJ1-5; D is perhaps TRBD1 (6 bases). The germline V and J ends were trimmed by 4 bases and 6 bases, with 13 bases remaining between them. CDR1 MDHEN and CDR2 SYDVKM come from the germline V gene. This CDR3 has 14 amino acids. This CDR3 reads CASSSPGGAQPQHF. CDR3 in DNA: TGTGCCAGCAGTTCCCCCGGGGGGGCTCAGCCCCAGCATTTT.

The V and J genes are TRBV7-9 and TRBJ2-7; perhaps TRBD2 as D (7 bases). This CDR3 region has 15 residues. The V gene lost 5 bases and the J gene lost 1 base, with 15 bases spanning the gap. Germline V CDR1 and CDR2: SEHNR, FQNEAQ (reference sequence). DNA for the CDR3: TGTGCCAGCAGCCCAGCAGGGGAGGGATCCTACGAGCAGTACTTC. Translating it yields CASSPAGEGSYEQYF.

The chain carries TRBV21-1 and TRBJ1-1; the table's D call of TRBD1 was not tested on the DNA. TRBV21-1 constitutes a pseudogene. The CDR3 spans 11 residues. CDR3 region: CANHGISEAFF. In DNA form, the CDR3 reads TGTGCCAATCATGGCATTTCGGAAGCTTTCTTT.